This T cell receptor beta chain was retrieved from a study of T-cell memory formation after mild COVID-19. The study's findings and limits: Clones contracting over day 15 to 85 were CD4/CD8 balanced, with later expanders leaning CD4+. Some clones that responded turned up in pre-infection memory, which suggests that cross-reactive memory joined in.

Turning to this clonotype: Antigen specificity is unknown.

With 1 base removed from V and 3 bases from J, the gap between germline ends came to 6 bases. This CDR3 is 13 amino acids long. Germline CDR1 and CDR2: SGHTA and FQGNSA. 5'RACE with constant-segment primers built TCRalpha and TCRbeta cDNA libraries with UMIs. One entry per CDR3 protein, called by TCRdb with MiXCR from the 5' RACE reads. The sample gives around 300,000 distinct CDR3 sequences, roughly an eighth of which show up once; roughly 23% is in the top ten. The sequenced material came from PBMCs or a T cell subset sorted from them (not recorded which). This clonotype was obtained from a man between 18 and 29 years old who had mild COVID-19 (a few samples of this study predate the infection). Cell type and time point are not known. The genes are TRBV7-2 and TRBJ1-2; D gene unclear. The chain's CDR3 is CASSLELDYGYTF. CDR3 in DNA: TGTGCCAGCAGCTTAGAGCTGGACTATGGCTACACCTTC.